This T cell receptor (beta chain) stems from a study of regulatory T cells in long-lasting Graves disease. Noted time point: persistent/refractory GD, antithyroid drugs over 5 years with positive TRAb. PBMCs provided the RNA from which the TCR library was made. Researchers made TCR beta libraries by using iRepertoire HTBI primers and running Arm-PCR on CDR3 regions. TCRdb re-derived calls from the multiplex PCR reads in MiXCR, one entry per CDR3 protein. Of a few hundred thousand distinct CDR3 sequences listed, under 25% are singletons. Study-wide results and caveats: Thyroid tissue was not studied; only peripheral blood was. Favored gene segments in persistent disease were TRBV28, TRBJ1-2 and TRBJ2-5. Lower TCR diversity characterized persistent Graves' patients relative to newly diagnosed patients.

Germline V lookup: CDR1 SGHAT, CDR2 FQNNGV. J was trimmed by 13 bases and V by 5 bases; bases with no gene match: 16. The CDR3 sequence is 14 residues long. This clonotype has at least ten counts. The antigen is unknown. The V and J genes are TRBV11-2 and TRBJ2-5; TRBD1 agrees at 7 bases. The TCR sequence derives from a female donor with Graves disease. The material was peripheral blood mononuclear cells (PBMCs), obtained when the disease was refractory, from a patient treated with antithyroid drugs. The CDR3 region is CASSANGDSLIPYF. The CDR3 coding sequence is TGTGCCAGCAGCGCGAACGGGGACAGCCTTATCCCGTACTTC. Using reference TRBV11-2 and TRBJ2-5 for the parts outside the CDR3, the full variable domain is EAGVAQSPRYKIIEKRQSVAFWCNPISGHATLYWYQQILGQGPKLLIQFQNNGVVDDSQLPKDRFSAERLKGVDSTLKIQPAKLEDSAVYLCASSANGDSLIPYFGPGTRLLVL.